This is a list of T cell receptor beta chains from one sample in a study of cytomegalovirus exposure and HLA in healthy donors. Data came from immunoSEQ multiplex PCR; TCRdb stores just in-frame clones and leaves some out. This sample has under 150,000 clones, with roughly 80% found just once. Sequencing was carried out using PBMCs. These receptors were collected from a boy younger than 10 in good health and CMV-seronegative. Both conserved end residues are part of each CDR3. The D gene is left open where the match is weak. Clone size, where shown, is once, few, many, or a class for clones that have expanded.

>TRBV27|once|TRBJ2-2|.
CASSLFRGDTGELFF
TGTGCCAGCAGTTTATTCAGGGGGGACACCGGGGAGCTGTTTTTT
>TRBV12-5|.|TRBJ2-5|TRBD1
CASGLMTGETQYF
TGTGCTAGTGGTTTGATGACAGGGGAGACCCAGTACTTC
>TRBV6-5|few|TRBJ2-1|TRBD1
CASSRMTGNEQFF
TGTGCCAGCAGCCGGATGACAGGGAATGAGCAGTTCTTC
>TRBV2|.|TRBJ1-4|.
CASSERRSLTGEKLFF
TGTGCCAGCAGTGAACGTCGGTCTCTAACCGGTGAAAAACTGTTTTTT
>TRBV7-3|once|TRBJ2-1|.
CASSRSREDNEQFF
TGTGCCAGCAGCCGAAGCAGGGAGGACAATGAGCAGTTCTTC
>TRBV6-4|.|TRBJ1-5|TRBD1
CASSETGGGGNQPQHF
TGTGCCAGCAGTGAAACAGGGGGGGGTGGCAATCAGCCCCAGCATTTT
>TRBV2|.|TRBJ2-7|.
CASASNAYEQYF
TGTGCCAGCGCAAGCAACGCCTACGAGCAGTACTTC
>TRBV6-5|once|TRBJ2-1|TRBD2
CASSYTSGDNEQFF
TGTGCCAGCAGTTACACTAGCGGGGACAATGAGCAGTTCTTC
>TRBV7-2|.|TRBJ2-7|.
CASSLITQVVEQYF
TGTGCCAGCAGCCTTATCACTCAGGTTGTCGAGCAGTACTTC
>TRBV7-9|once|TRBJ2-7|.
CASSADNSYEQYF
TGTGCCAGCAGCGCCGACAACTCCTACGAGCAGTACTTC
>TRBV7-3|.|TRBJ1-6|.
CASSLYQDSPLHF
TGTGCCAGCAGCTTATATCAGGATTCACCCCTCCACTTT
>TRBV9|.|TRBJ2-1|.
CASSVIEYNEQFF
TGTGCCAGCAGCGTAATAGAGTACAATGAGCAGTTCTTC
>TRBV6-5|.|TRBJ2-4|TRBD2
CASQPGGAKNIQYF
TGTGCCTCTCAGCCGGGGGGAGCCAAAAACATTCAGTACTTC
>TRBV28|.|TRBJ1-6|TRBD1
CASRPRQGLVYNSPLHF
TGTGCCAGCAGACCCAGACAGGGGCTGGTGTATAATTCACCCCTCCACTTT
>TRBV4-1|.|TRBJ2-7|TRBD1
CASSQGDRGNYEQYF
TGCGCCAGCAGCCAAGGGGACAGGGGGAACTACGAGCAGTACTTC
>TRBV5-1|.|TRBJ1-5|.
CASSLEGRGQPQHF
TGCGCCAGCAGCTTGGAAGGGAGGGGTCAGCCCCAGCATTTT
>TRBV6-5|.|TRBJ2-7|.
CASSFGVWAYEQYF
TGTGCCAGCAGTTTCGGGGTCTGGGCCTACGAGCAGTACTTC
>TRBV19|.|TRBJ1-1|.
CASSIDRGVNTEAFF
TGTGCCAGTAGTATAGATCGGGGGGTGAACACTGAAGCTTTCTTT
>TRBV11-2|few|TRBJ1-1|.
CAVEEVSNTEAFF
TGTGCCGTTGAAGAGGTCTCGAACACTGAAGCTTTCTTT
>TRBV6-4|.|TRBJ2-7|TRBD2
CARASGGAHEQYF
TGTGCCAGAGCTAGCGGGGGGGCCCACGAGCAGTACTTC
>TRBV5-1|.|TRBJ1-2|TRBD1
CASSLGQGANYGYTF
TGCGCCAGCAGCTTGGGGCAGGGGGCGAACTATGGCTACACCTTC
>TRBV6-1|few|TRBJ2-7|TRBD2
CASSDRASGGCEQYF
TGTGCCAGCAGTGATAGGGCTAGCGGGGGTTGCGAGCAGTACTTC
>TRBV7-9|once|TRBJ2-1|.
CASSFTAKTSGNEQFF
TGTGCCAGCAGCTTTACAGCAAAGACAAGCGGCAATGAGCAGTTCTTC